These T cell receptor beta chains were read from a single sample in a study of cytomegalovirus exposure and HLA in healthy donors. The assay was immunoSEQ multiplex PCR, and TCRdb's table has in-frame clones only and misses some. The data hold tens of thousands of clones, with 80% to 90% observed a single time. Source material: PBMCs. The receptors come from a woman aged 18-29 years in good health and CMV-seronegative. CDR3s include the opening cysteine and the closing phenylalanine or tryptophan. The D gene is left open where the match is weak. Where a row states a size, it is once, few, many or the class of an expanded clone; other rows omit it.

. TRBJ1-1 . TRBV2 TGTGCCACGGGAGGACTCATGAACACTGAAGCTTTCTTT CATGGLMNTEAFF
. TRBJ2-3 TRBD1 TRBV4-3 TGCGCCAGCAGCCTGGGCCCGGGACAGGATTTGGGAGGAGTGCAGTATTTT CASSLGPGQDLGGVQYF
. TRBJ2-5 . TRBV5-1 TGCGCCAGCAGCGCACAGGGGGGGGTTCAAGAGACCCAGTACTTC CASSAQGGVQETQYF
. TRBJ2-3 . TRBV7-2 TGTGCCAGCAGCTTAATGGCCGTATGGGATACGCAGTATTTT CASSLMAVWDTQYF
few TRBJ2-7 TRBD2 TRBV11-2 TGTGCCAGCAGACTCCTAGCGGGGGGGCTTGAGCAGTACTTC CASRLLAGGLEQYF
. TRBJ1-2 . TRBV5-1 TGCGCCAGCAGCTCAGGGGAAAGATATGGCTACCCCTTC CASSSGERYGYPF
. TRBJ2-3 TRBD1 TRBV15 TGTGCCACCAGCCTCCAGGGGTCCCGACAGGGGATGCAGTATTTT CATSLQGSRQGMQYF
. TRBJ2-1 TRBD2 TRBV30 TGTGCCTGGAGTCCGGGGGGGATCCCCTACAATGAGCAGTTCTTC CAWSPGGIPYNEQFF
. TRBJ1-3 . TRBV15 TGTGCCACCAGCAGAGATGTAGGGGCCTCTGGAAACACCATATATTTT CATSRDVGASGNTIYF
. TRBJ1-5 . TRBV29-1 TGCAGCGTGAGGATGAGAGGTAATCAGCCCCAGCATTTT CSVRMRGNQPQHF
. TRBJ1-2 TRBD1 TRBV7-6 TGTGCCAGCAGCCAAGATGGGACAGGGAACTATGGCTACACCTTC CASSQDGTGNYGYTF
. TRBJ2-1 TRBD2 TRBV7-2 TGTGCCAGCAGCTTTTCTAGCGGGAGGGGCCATGAGCAGTTCTTC CASSFSSGRGHEQFF
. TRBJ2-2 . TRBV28 TGTGCCAGCAGTTTAGGAGGTTTCGGGGAGCTGTTTTTT CASSLGGFGELFF
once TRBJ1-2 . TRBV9 TGTGCCAGCAGCGTAGAGGCTCCGAACGCGGAAATCTACACCTTC CASSVEAPNAEIYTF
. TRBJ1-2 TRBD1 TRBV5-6 TGTGCCAGCAGCTCGGACAGGGGTTTCGGCTATGGCTACCCCTTC CASSSDRGFGYGYPF
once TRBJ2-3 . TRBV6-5 TGTGCCAGCCAACGGGGAGATACGCAGTATTTT CASQRGDTQYF
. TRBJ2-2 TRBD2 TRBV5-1 TGCGCCAGCAGCTTGGCTTCCGCGCTAGCGGCGAACACCGGGGAGCTGTTTTTT CASSLASALAANTGELFF
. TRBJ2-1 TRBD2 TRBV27 TGTGCCAGCAGTCCAGGACTAGCGGGGGGGCACCCCTACAATGAGCAGTTCTTC CASSPGLAGGHPYNEQFF
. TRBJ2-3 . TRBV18 TGTGCCAGCTCTCCAACCGCAGTTATCACAGATACGCAGTATTTT CASSPTAVITDTQYF
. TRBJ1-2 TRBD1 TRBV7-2 TGTGCCAGCAGCTCCGGGACAGGCGAGTATGGCTACACCTTC CASSSGTGEYGYTF
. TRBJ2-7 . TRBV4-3 TGCGCCAGCAGCCAAGACCCCAGGGACTACGAGCAGTACTTC CASSQDPRDYEQYF
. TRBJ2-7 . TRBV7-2 TGTGCCAGCAGCTTAGAGCCGGGACACGGCGAGCAGTACTTC CASSLEPGHGEQYF
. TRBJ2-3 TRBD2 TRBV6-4 TGTGCCAGCAGTGACGCGGCGGGGGAGGTAGATACGCAGTATTTT CASSDAAGEVDTQYF
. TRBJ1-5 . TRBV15 TGTGCCACCAGCAGAGGTTGGGGGGACAATCAGCCCCAGCATTTT CATSRGWGDNQPQHF
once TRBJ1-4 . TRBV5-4 TGTGCCAGCAGCGCCGGGGAGACAGGAACTAATGAAAAACTGTTTTTT CASSAGETGTNEKLFF